A selection of T cell receptor beta chains follows, all from one sample in a study of shared clonotypes between healthy human individuals. Measured with immunoSEQ multiplex PCR; TCRdb has only the in-frame clones, and not every one. Among hundreds of thousands of clones, more than 75% were seen once, and the ten largest hold around 14%. Sequenced sample: PBMCs. These receptors all come from a woman aged 35 to 49 in good health. Some clones in this sample may be carry-over from other donors' samples. Both conserved end residues are part of each CDR3. D genes are given only for firm matches. Size values are once, few and many counts, or a class for expanded clones, and some rows have none.

. 12 . TRBJ2-3 TRBV6-5 CASRTSTDTQYF TGTGCCAGCAGGACCAGCACAGATACGCAGTATTTT
TRBD1 14 . TRBJ1-2 TRBV18 CASSPSGTAYGYTF TGTGCCAGCTCACCCTCCGGGACAGCCTATGGCTACACCTTC
. 14 . TRBJ2-7 TRBV19 CASSIDGTSYEQYF TGTGCCAGTAGTATAGACGGGACTTCCTACGAGCAGTACTTC
TRBD2 13 once TRBJ2-7 TRBV29-1 CSVVPAGGYEQYF TGCAGCGTTGTCCCAGCGGGGGGCTACGAGCAGTACTTC
. 15 . TRBJ2-3 TRBV7-9 CASSLLETSTDTQYF TGTGCCAGCAGCTTACTGGAGACTAGCACAGATACGCAGTATTTT
. 14 . TRBJ1-2 TRBV5-1 CASSLDTGVPSYTF TGCGCCAGCAGCTTGGATACAGGTGTTCCGAGCTACACCTTC
. 16 . TRBJ2-6 TRBV2 CASTKGGFSGANVLTF TGTGCCAGCACCAAAGGCGGCTTCTCTGGGGCCAACGTCCTGACTTTC
TRBD2 16 few TRBJ2-1 TRBV4-2 CASSPLSSGDYNEQFF TGTGCCAGCAGCCCTCTTTCTAGCGGAGATTACAATGAGCAGTTCTTC
. 16 . TRBJ1-1 TRBV7-9 CASKSGVEVGVTEAFF TGTGCCAGCAAGTCCGGGGTGGAGGTCGGGGTTACTGAAGCTTTCTTT
. 14 . TRBJ2-7 TRBV6-6 CASSYSASVSEQYF TGTGCCAGCAGTTACTCGGCCTCCGTATCCGAGCAGTACTTC
. 14 . TRBJ1-5 TRBV30 CAWSEMTAGTPQHF TGTGCCTGGAGTGAAATGACAGCGGGGACGCCCCAGCATTTT
TRBD1 16 . TRBJ2-7 TRBV28 CASSPPMGQGSYEQYF TGTGCCAGCAGCCCGCCAATGGGACAGGGATCCTACGAGCAGTACTTC
TRBD1 15 . TRBJ1-4 TRBV18 CASSPRGQVYEKLFF TGTGCCAGCTCACCACGGGGACAGGTATATGAAAAACTGTTTTTT
. 13 . TRBJ1-5 TRBV11-1 CASSLDREQPQHF TGTGCCAGCAGCTTAGACAGGGAACAGCCCCAGCATTTT
TRBD1 18 . TRBJ2-5 TRBV5-3 CARSFRGQGNEVQETQYF TGTGCCAGAAGCTTTAGGGGACAGGGGAATGAGGTCCAAGAGACCCAGTACTTC
. 14 . TRBJ2-1 TRBV4-2 CASSPQGGDIEQFF TGTGCCAGCAGCCCACAAGGGGGGGATATTGAGCAGTTCTTC
TRBD2 16 . TRBJ2-3 TRBV7-2 CASSRNLAGGADTQYF TGTGCCAGCAGTCGGAATCTAGCGGGAGGGGCAGATACGCAGTATTTT
. 15 . TRBJ1-2 TRBV5-1 CASSGGPGLDYGYTF TGCGCCAGCAGCGGCGGCCCAGGGTTGGACTATGGCTACACCTTC
TRBD1 14 few TRBJ1-5 TRBV7-2 CASSVDRYHQPQHF TGTGCCAGCAGCGTGGACAGGTACCATCAGCCCCAGCATTTT
. 13 . TRBJ1-2 TRBV28 CASRQDWIYGYTF TGTGCCAGCAGGCAAGACTGGATTTATGGCTACACCTTC